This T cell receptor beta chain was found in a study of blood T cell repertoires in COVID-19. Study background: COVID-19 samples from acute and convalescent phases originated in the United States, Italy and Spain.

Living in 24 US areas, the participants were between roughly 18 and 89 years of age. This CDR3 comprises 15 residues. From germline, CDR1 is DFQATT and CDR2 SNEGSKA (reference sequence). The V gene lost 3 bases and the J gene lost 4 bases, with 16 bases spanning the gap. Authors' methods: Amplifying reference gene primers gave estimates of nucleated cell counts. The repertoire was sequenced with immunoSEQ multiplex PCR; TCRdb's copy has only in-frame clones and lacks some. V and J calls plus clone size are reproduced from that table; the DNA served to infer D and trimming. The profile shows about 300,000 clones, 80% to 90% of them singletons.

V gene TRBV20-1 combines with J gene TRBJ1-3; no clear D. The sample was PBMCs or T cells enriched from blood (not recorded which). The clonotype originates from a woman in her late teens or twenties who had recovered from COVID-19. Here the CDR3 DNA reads TGCAGTGCTAGTGGTCAACTCACGGGGGGAAACACCATATATTTT. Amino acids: CSASGQLTGGNTIYF.